The 15 T cell receptor beta chains reported below all come from one sample, sequenced in a study of T cell responses to AZD1222 COVID-19 vaccine. The assay was immunoSEQ multiplex PCR, and TCRdb's table has in-frame clones only and misses some. Of over 100,000 clones detected, roughly 90% appear once; the ten largest clones hold less than 4%. Material: peripheral blood, obtained on day 0 of AZD1222 vaccination. The receptor source for this set is an adult in good health.

This clone was found a few times. The chain employs TRBV3-1 (or the pseudogene TRBV3-2) and TRBJ1-1, with D perhaps TRBD1 (5 bases). Deletions cut 3 bases from V and 4 bases from J, with 12 bases between. From germline, CDR1 is LGHDT and CDR2 YNNKEL (reference sequence). The CDR3 sequence is 14 residues long. CDR3: CASSHGTDLTEAFF. The CDR3 DNA reads as TGTGCCAGCAGCCACGGGACCGACCTCACTGAAGCTTTCTTT.

A few counts support this clone. V and J are TRBV3-1 (or the pseudogene TRBV3-2) and TRBJ2-7; D not resolved. The CDR3 covers 18 residues. Deletions cut 0 bases from V and 6 bases from J, with 24 bases between. The germline CDR1 and CDR2 sequences are LGHDT and YNNKEL (reference sequence). This CDR3 is CASSQEVGARQEELEQYF. The CDR3 DNA reads as TGTGCCAGCAGCCAAGAGGTAGGAGCTCGGCAGGAAGAACTCGAGCAGTACTTC.

The gene calls are TRBV19 and TRBJ2-1, with unresolved D. V was clipped by 7 bases and J by 0 bases, with 10 bases between them. Germline V CDR1 and CDR2: LNHDA, SQIVND (reference sequence). CDR3 length: 14 amino acids. CDR3 DNA: TGTGCCAGTAACCCTGGAAGCTCCTACAATGAGCAGTTCTTC. It specifies CASNPGSSYNEQFF.

V and J are TRBV5-1 and TRBJ2-2; 13 bases are shared with TRBD2. Germline lookup yields CDR1 SGHRS and CDR2 YFSETQ. Trimming cost V 4 bases and J 2 bases; bases outside gene matches: 5. This CDR3 is built from 17 residues. The CDR3 spells CASSPTSGGRNTGELFF. Written as DNA, the CDR3 is TGCGCCAGCAGCCCGACTAGCGGGGGGCGTAACACCGGGGAGCTGTTTTTT.

V gene TRBV19 combines with J gene TRBJ1-2; D uncertain. Trimming stripped 11 bases from V and 7 bases from J, with 14 bases between. Germline loops: CDR1 LNHDA, CDR2 SQIVND (reference sequence). The CDR3 has 11 amino acids. CDR3 sequence: CAGRDEGGYTF. The CDR3 DNA sequence: TGTGCCGGCCGAGATGAGGGTGGCTACACCTTC.

The sample holds one count of this clone. The chain recombines TRBV18 with TRBJ2-3, with a tentative D call TRBD1 (6 bases). Germline V gene data show CDR1 as KGHSH and CDR2 as LQKENI. The CDR3 is made up of 15 amino acids. The germline V and J ends were trimmed by 1 base and 4 bases, with 12 bases remaining between them. CDR3 sequence reads: CASSPLQGEADTQYF. In nucleotides, the CDR3 is TGTGCCAGCTCACCACTACAGGGAGAAGCAGATACGCAGTATTTT.

The V call is TRBV2, the J call TRBJ1-1; D is possibly TRBD1 (6 bases). Germline V gene data show CDR1 as SNHLY and CDR2 as FYNNEI. Trimming shortened V by 6 bases and J by 1 base, and 12 bases separated the two germline ends. The CDR3 is made up of 14 amino acids. CDR3 in amino acids: CASSDPTGNTEAFF. In DNA, the CDR3 is TGTGCCAGCAGCGACCCGACAGGGAACACTGAAGCTTTCTTT.

The V gene is TRBV6-1, the J gene TRBJ1-2, with D possibly being TRBD1 (6 bases). The CDR3 length is 15 residues. The germline CDR1 and CDR2 sequences are MNHNS and SASEGT. Trimming took 1 base from V and 0 from J, leaving 9 bases between them. CDR3 bases: TGTGCCAGCAGTGAAGAGGGGGGTCCTAACTATGGCTACACCTTC. It translates to CASSEEGGPNYGYTF.

The chain has TRBV4-1 and TRBJ2-7; D may be TRBD2 (5 bases). Between the trimmed V and J ends, which lost 2 bases and 1 base, there was a span of 12 bases. This CDR3 spans 15 amino acids. Germline CDR1 MGHRA, CDR2 YSYEKL. CDR3 DNA: TGCGCCAGCAGCCAAATCTACGGCGGGTCCTACGAGCAGTACTTC. Translating gives CASSQIYGGSYEQYF.

The chain joins TRBV5-4 to TRBJ1-3; 7 nucleotides line up with TRBD1. V dropped 3 bases and J dropped 0; count of bases not matched to a gene: 3. Germline loops: CDR1 SGHNT, CDR2 YYREEE (reference sequence). The CDR3 covers 15 residues. In DNA, the CDR3 is TGTGCCAGCAGCTCGGACAGGAGCTCTGGAAACACCATATATTTT. Translated: CASSSDRSSGNTIYF.

This chain links TRBV25-1 with TRBJ2-3; 8 bases are shared with TRBD2. From germline, CDR1 is MGHDK and CDR2 SYGVNS. The CDR3 is made up of 17 amino acids. V lost 1 base and J lost 0; bases outside the gene matches: 6. CDR3 loop: CASSEFGAGASTDTQYF. In DNA, the CDR3 is TGTGCCAGCAGTGAATTCGGAGCGGGGGCTAGCACAGATACGCAGTATTTT.

The CDR3 coding sequence is TGTGCCAGCAGCTTGGACACATTCAATCAGCCCCAGCATTTT. Its translation: CASSLDTFNQPQHF. The chain couples TRBV7-9 to TRBJ1-5, with D maybe TRBD1 (5 bases). Germline assignment: CDR1 SEHNR and CDR2 FQNEAQ (reference sequence). The CDR3 runs to 14 residues. Trimming removed 3 bases from V and 3 bases from J, with 9 bases in between.

The chain is built from TRBV9 and TRBJ2-3; D is uncertain. Germline V gene data show CDR1 as SGDLS and CDR2 as YYNGEE. This CDR3 is built from 15 residues. V was cut by 4 bases and J by 3 bases, with 15 bases left in between. CDR3 DNA sequence: TGTGCCAGCAGCTTATTAACTGGTGTTACAGATACGCAGTATTTT. This gives the protein CASSLLTGVTDTQYF.

The chain links TRBV12-3 or TRBV12-4 to TRBJ2-3; D not resolved. The CDR3 spans 13 residues. The V and J ends lost 1 base and 7 bases respectively, with 9 bases between them. In nucleotides, the CDR3 is TGTGCCAGCAGTTTAGGCAGCAGTTATACGCAGTATTTT. Its protein is CASSLGSSYTQYF.

This clone was seen once. The DNA for the CDR3 is TGCGCCAGCAGCCGTTATACAGGAAACAATGAGCAGTTCTTC. Amino acid sequence: CASSRYTGNNEQFF. The chain recombines TRBV4-3 with TRBJ2-1; D is possibly TRBD1 (5 bases). The length of the CDR3 is 14 residues. Germline V CDR1 and CDR2: LGHNA, YSLEER. V was cut by 4 bases and J by 5 bases, with 12 bases left in between.